The source of this TCR beta chain is a study of blood T cell repertoires in COVID-19. Study as a whole: Some COVID-19 samples were acute and others convalescent; all came from the United States, Italy and Spain. Nucleic acid was either cDNA or gDNA, and it came from T cells, B-cell-depleted T cells, or PBMCs.

In the original processing: Amplification of reference gene primers was used by the study to estimate nucleated cell counts. Profiled with immunoSEQ multiplex PCR; TCRdb holds only in-frame clones, not every one. V, J and clone size are taken as reported in that table, and D and trimming were inferred from the DNA itself. Of about 300,000 clones listed, 83% are singletons. A single count supports this clone. The CDR3 is made up of 15 amino acids. The germline V gene has CDR1 ENHRY and CDR2 SYGVKD. Trimming cost V 4 bases and J 5 bases; bases outside gene matches: 10. The chain employs TRBV10-3 and TRBJ2-5; the match to TRBD2 covers 7 bases. The TCR was taken from a woman between 50 and 59 years old who had recovered from COVID-19. Source material: peripheral blood. For the CDR3, the DNA is TGTGCCATCAGTGGGGTGGGAGGGGTTCTTGAGACCCAGTACTTC. It translates to CAISGVGGVLETQYF.